A single sample gave rise to the 32 T cell receptor beta chains below, sequenced in a study of shared T cell receptors in the human thymus. Profiled with immunoSEQ multiplex PCR; TCRdb holds only in-frame clones, not every one. The sample contains 500,000 to 750,000 clones, around nine tenths of which appear only once. This sample was shared with a second study, whose subject was human thymus T cells.

The sample was thymocytes. These receptors were taken from a boy under two years old with a congenital heart defect.

The CDR3 DNA is TGCGCCAGCAGCCAAGGAGGGTCCGGCAATCAGCCCCAGCATTTT. As protein: CASSQGGSGNQPQHF. The J gene is TRBJ1-5, the V gene TRBV4-1; D is uncertain. Germline CDR1 MGHRA, CDR2 YSYEKL. This CDR3 spans 15 amino acids. Trimming shortened V by 1 base and J by 2 bases, and 9 bases separated the two germline ends.

The J gene is TRBJ2-2, the V gene TRBV15, with D perhaps TRBD1 (5 bases). This CDR3 contains 12 residues. The germline V gene encodes CDR1 LNHNV and CDR2 YYDKDF (reference sequence). V lost 6 bases to trimming and J lost 5 bases, with 7 bases between them. In DNA form, the CDR3 reads TGTGCCACCAGAGGGGATACCGGGGAGCTGTTTTTT. It specifies CATRGDTGELFF.

The chain uses TRBV30 and TRBJ1-1; D gene unclear. This CDR3 is built from 14 residues. Germline V gives CDR1 GTSNPN, CDR2 SVGIG (reference sequence). The ends were cut back, 5 bases at V and 2 bases at J, with 15 bases in the middle. In nucleotides, the CDR3 is TGTGCCTGGCGGGGAGTACGGGGAAACACTGAAGCTTTCTTT. It is translated as CAWRGVRGNTEAFF.

This chain connects TRBV7-8 to TRBJ2-7; 7 nucleotides line up with TRBD2. This CDR3 is 14 amino acids long. After removal of 1 base from V and 6 bases from J, the junction contained 6 bases not matched to a gene. The germline V gene has CDR1 SGHVS and CDR2 FQNEAQ. The CDR3, as DNA: TGTGCCAGCAGCTTAGACTCGGCTAGCGGCGAGCAGTACTTC. Protein product: CASSLDSASGEQYF.

The J gene is TRBJ2-5, the V gene TRBV30; D may be TRBD1 (6 bases). This CDR3 is 14 amino acids long. The germline V gene encodes CDR1 GTSNPN and CDR2 SVGIG (reference sequence). The V gene lost 2 bases and the J gene lost 1 base, with 11 bases spanning the gap. CDR3 region: CAWSPGEGQETQYF. CDR3 DNA: TGTGCCTGGAGTCCAGGGGAAGGCCAAGAGACCCAGTACTTC.

This chain links TRBV5-4 with TRBJ2-1; TRBD2 aligns across 14 bases. Unmatched junction bases numbered 5, after V lost 10 bases and J lost 8 bases. Germline-derived CDR1 and CDR2 are SGHNT and YYREEE (reference sequence). The CDR3 contains 13 residues. The CDR3 sequence: CADGTSGSDEQFF. In nucleotides, the CDR3 is TGTGCCGACGGGACTAGCGGGAGTGATGAGCAGTTCTTC.

V usage is TRBV14 and J usage is TRBJ2-3; 10 bases line up with TRBD2. This CDR3 is 19 amino acids long. Trimming removed 0 bases from V and 0 bases from J; junction bases left unmatched: 9. Germline CDR1 and CDR2: SGHDN and FVKESK. CDR3 nucleotide sequence: TGTGCCAGCAGCCAAGATGGCGGGGCTAGCGGGAGCAGCACAGATACGCAGTATTTT. Translation gives CASSQDGGASGSSTDTQYF.

CDR3 loop: CASSLWTLSGSGGNEQFF. In nucleotides, the CDR3 is TGTGCCAGCAGTTTATGGACCCTTAGCGGGAGTGGTGGGAATGAGCAGTTCTTC. V gene TRBV27 combines with J gene TRBJ2-1, with 9 positions matching TRBD2. The CDR3 runs 18 residues. Trimming at V came to 1 base and at J to 7 bases, leaving 14 bases not matched to a gene. Germline-derived CDR1 and CDR2 are MNHEY and SMNVEV (reference sequence).

The rearrangement uses TRBV4-2 and TRBJ2-7, with 15 bases aligning to TRBD2. The CDR3 totals 19 residues. V lost 1 base to trimming and J lost 3 bases; unmatched junction nucleotides: 10. From germline, CDR1 is LGHNA and CDR2 YNFKEQ. In nucleotides, the CDR3 is TGTGCCAGCAGCCAAGTACGGACTAGCGGGAGGGTCCTATTCTACGAGCAGTACTTC. Translated: CASSQVRTSGRVLFYEQYF.

The rearrangement uses TRBV6-1 and TRBJ2-5, with a weak D call TRBD1 (5 bases). The V gene's germline CDR1 is MNHNS and CDR2 SASEGT. The CDR3 length is 15 residues. The V end was cut by 0 bases, the J end by 3 bases, with 11 bases between. The CDR3 protein is CASSEAQGKKETQYF. For the CDR3, the DNA is TGTGCCAGCAGTGAAGCGCAGGGCAAGAAAGAGACCCAGTACTTC.

The V call is TRBV5-1, the J call TRBJ2-7, with TRBD2 matching 12 bases. V dropped 2 bases and J dropped 1; count of bases not matched to a gene: 7. CDR3 length equals 17 residues. Germline V gene data show CDR1 as SGHRS and CDR2 as YFSETQ. The CDR3 DNA sequence: TGCGCCAGCAGCTTAGGACTAGCGGGATCAGGTTCCTACGAGCAGTACTTC. Translating gives CASSLGLAGSGSYEQYF.

The V gene is TRBV7-2, the J gene TRBJ2-4; D ambiguous. V lost 4 bases to trimming and J lost 0 bases, with 10 bases between them. The CDR3 totals 15 residues. From germline, CDR1 is SGHTA and CDR2 FQGNSA. CDR3 residues: CASSSEERAKNIQYF. The DNA of the CDR3 is TGTGCCAGCAGCTCCGAGGAGAGAGCCAAAAACATTCAGTACTTC. Using reference TRBV7-2 and TRBJ2-4 for the parts outside the CDR3, the full variable domain is GAGVSQSPSNKVTEKGKDVELRCDPISGHTALYWYRQSLGQGLEFLIYFQGNSAPDKSGLPSDRFSAERTGGSVSTLTIQRTQQEDSAVYLCASSSEERAKNIQYFGAGTRLSVL.

J is TRBJ2-3 and V is TRBV2, with 8 bases matching TRBD2. The J segment lost 1 base and the V segment lost 7 bases, leaving 10 bases of the junction unmatched. The CDR3 covers 16 residues. Per germline, CDR1 SNHLY and CDR2 FYNNEI. CDR3 residues: CASTGGGRDRTDTQYF. The CDR3 DNA sequence: TGTGCCAGCACCGGGGGGGGCAGGGACCGCACAGATACGCAGTATTTT.

V usage is TRBV6-4 and J usage is TRBJ2-1, with TRBD2 identical over 11 bases. Germline values: CDR1 MRHNA, CDR2 SNTAGT. Trimming took 8 bases from V and 0 from J; bases not matched to a gene: 12. The CDR3 extends over 18 amino acids. The CDR3: CASAGLAGARSSYNEQFF. For the CDR3, the DNA is TGTGCCAGCGCCGGACTAGCGGGTGCCCGAAGCTCCTACAATGAGCAGTTCTTC.

The chain recombines TRBV11-2 with TRBJ2-7; TRBD1 aligns across 7 bases. This CDR3 comprises 13 residues. The J segment lost 0 bases and the V segment lost 5 bases, leaving 1 base of the junction unmatched. Looked up from germline, CDR1 is SGHAT and CDR2 is FQNNGV. CDR3 sequence: CASSRTGSYEQYF. Here the CDR3 DNA reads TGTGCCAGCAGCCGGACAGGCTCCTACGAGCAGTACTTC.

The chain couples TRBV11-3 to TRBJ1-2, with TRBD1 matching over 10 bases. The V and J ends lost 3 bases and 8 bases, in that order; junction bases with no gene match: 3. CDR3 size: 13 residues. Germline-derived CDR1 and CDR2 are SGHNT and YENEEA. The CDR3 DNA sequence: TGTGCCAGCAGCTTGGACAGGGGGAGGGGCTACACCTTC. Amino acid sequence: CASSLDRGRGYTF.

This chain joins TRBV28 and TRBJ2-4, with D possibly TRBD2 on 6 matching bases. The germline gives CDR1 MDHEN, CDR2 SYDVKM. V was pared by 6 bases and J by 7 bases, with 19 bases between. CDR3 size: 15 residues. In DNA, the CDR3 is TGTGCCAGCAGACGAGGGACCCCGGCGGGGAACATTCAGTACTTC. Amino acid sequence: CASRRGTPAGNIQYF.

The chain employs TRBV19 and TRBJ1-5; 7 bases map to TRBD1. Germline values: CDR1 LNHDA, CDR2 SQIVND (reference sequence). This CDR3 region has 15 residues. The V gene end was trimmed by 6 bases and the J gene end by 0 bases; junction bases not matched to a gene: 5. The CDR3 coding sequence is TGTGCCAGTAGACCGGACAGGCATAGCAATCAGCCCCAGCATTTT. Protein product: CASRPDRHSNQPQHF.

The J gene is TRBJ1-5, the V gene TRBV30, with D possibly TRBD1 on 6 matching bases. CDR1 GTSNPN and CDR2 SVGIG come from the germline V gene (reference sequence). Trimming stripped 2 bases from V and 5 bases from J, with 22 bases between. This CDR3 is built from 17 residues. CDR3 DNA sequence: TGTGCCTGGAGTCCTGATCTCGACAGGAGGTCCGATCAGCCCCAGCATTTT. Amino acid sequence: CAWSPDLDRRSDQPQHF.

The genes are TRBV7-2 and TRBJ2-7, with 11 bases identical to TRBD2. CDR3 size: 19 residues. The germline V gene encodes CDR1 SGHTA and CDR2 FQGNSA. Germline trimming cut 2 bases from V and 2 bases from J; bases unmatched to any gene: 14. CDR3 nucleotide sequence: TGTGCCAGCAGCTTAAAGTGGCCGGCTAGCGGGAGGCGCGCCTACGAGCAGTACTTC. Protein: CASSLKWPASGRRAYEQYF.

This clone was counted a single time. V and J are TRBV4-2 and TRBJ2-3; no definite D call. Per germline, CDR1 LGHNA and CDR2 YNFKEQ. The CDR3 loop spans 16 amino acids. The V gene lost 1 base and the J gene lost 2 bases, with 13 bases spanning the gap. The CDR3 region has the DNA TGTGCCAGCAGCCAAGGGGTCTGCGGAGCCACAGATACGCAGTATTTT. This encodes CASSQGVCGATDTQYF.

The chain carries TRBV28 and TRBJ2-2; D uncertain. CDR3 size: 11 residues. With 6 bases removed from V and 9 bases from J, the gap between germline ends came to 8 bases. In germline, CDR1 is MDHEN, CDR2 SYDVKM. CDR3 nucleotides: TGTGCCAGCAGCTCTCCCCGGGAGCTGTTTTTT. Translating it yields CASSSPRELFF.

CDR3 protein: CASSLHRDSTYGYTF. CDR3 nucleotides: TGTGCCAGCAGTTTACATAGGGACAGCACCTATGGCTACACCTTC. The J gene is TRBJ1-2, the V gene TRBV27, with 7 bases aligning to TRBD1. CDR1 and CDR2 (germline): MNHEY, SMNVEV (reference sequence). The length of the CDR3 is 15 residues. V trimming: 2 bases; J trimming: 4 bases; junction bases outside the gene matches: 7.

This chain links TRBV4-3 with TRBJ2-1; D not resolved. In germline, CDR1 is LGHNA, CDR2 YSLEER. V was trimmed by 1 base and J by 5 bases, leaving 15 bases between them. The CDR3 sequence is 16 residues long. The CDR3: CASSQGRGYEDNEQFF. The DNA for the CDR3 is TGCGCCAGCAGCCAAGGCCGAGGCTACGAGGACAATGAGCAGTTCTTC.

This chain links TRBV7-7 with TRBJ2-2; no clear D gene. This CDR3 spans 14 amino acids. Looked up from germline, CDR1 is SSHAT and CDR2 is FNYEAQ (reference sequence). V was pared by 5 bases and J by 1 base, with 8 bases between. The CDR3 is CASSPSGNTGELFF. CDR3 in DNA: TGTGCCAGCAGCCCCTCGGGGAACACCGGGGAGCTGTTTTTT.

The CDR3 is CASGLNGTSGRVDYNEQFF. The CDR3, as DNA: TGTGCTAGTGGTTTGAACGGGACTAGCGGGAGGGTTGACTACAATGAGCAGTTCTTC. This chain links TRBV12-5 with TRBJ2-1, with TRBD2 matching over 16 bases. The germline gives CDR1 LGHNT, CDR2 FRNRAP. The junction had 7 bases not matched to a gene; V was cut back by 2 bases and J by 3 bases. This CDR3 contains 19 residues.

The chain employs TRBV10-3 and TRBJ1-5; 10 positions match TRBD1. Germline loops: CDR1 ENHRY, CDR2 SYGVKD. J was trimmed by 6 bases and V by 9 bases; bases with no gene match: 8. The CDR3 runs to 14 residues. In nucleotides, the CDR3 is TGTGCCATATCCAATGACAGGGGGCGTCAGCCCCAGCATTTT. Translating it yields CAISNDRGRQPQHF.

The chain employs TRBV7-2 and TRBJ2-7; 10 nucleotides align to TRBD2. In germline, CDR1 is SGHTA, CDR2 FQGNSA. There are 17 residues in the CDR3. The V segment lost 0 bases and the J segment 5 bases; nucleotides outside the gene matches: 10. CDR3 sequence (DNA): TGTGCCAGCAGCTTAGCCGCCGTGGCTAGCGGGAGCCACGAGCAGTACTTC. It translates to CASSLAAVASGSHEQYF.

This chain uses TRBV7-8 with TRBJ1-4; 9 bases align to TRBD1. The V and J ends lost 5 bases and 8 bases, in that order; junction bases with no gene match: 6. In germline, CDR1 is SGHVS, CDR2 FQNEAQ. The CDR3 runs 14 residues. CDR3: CASSTDRGGEKLFF. DNA of the CDR3: TGTGCCAGCAGCACAGACAGGGGGGGAGAAAAACTGTTTTTT.

The gene calls are TRBV5-8 and TRBJ2-3; 8 bases line up with TRBD2. The V gene's germline CDR1 is SGHTS and CDR2 YDEGEE. V was clipped by 1 base and J by 5 bases; unmatched bases: 9. The CDR3 runs to 16 residues. This CDR3 is CASSLLGTRSKDTQYF. DNA for the CDR3: TGTGCCAGCAGCTTGTTAGGGACTAGGTCCAAAGATACGCAGTATTTT. The full variable domain, with the rest looked up from reference TRBV5-8 and TRBJ2-3, is EAGVTQSPTHLIKTRGQQATLRCSPISGHTSVYWYQQALGLGLQFLLWYDEGEERNRGNFPPRFSGRQFPNYSSELNVNALELEDSALYLCASSLLGTRSKDTQYFGPGTRLTVL.

Here the CDR3 reads CASSPPGLAAHNEQFF. The CDR3 bases are TGTGCCAGCTCACCACCGGGCCTAGCGGCCCACAATGAGCAGTTCTTC. The chain joins TRBV18 to TRBJ2-1; 7 bases match TRBD2. The junction had 7 bases not matched to a gene; V was cut back by 0 bases and J by 5 bases. The CDR3 consists of 16 residues. Per the germline V gene, CDR1 is KGHSH and CDR2 is LQKENI.

This chain links TRBV10-3 with TRBJ2-2; 7 bases are shared with TRBD1. The CDR3 has 14 amino acids. The germline V gene encodes CDR1 ENHRY and CDR2 SYGVKD. Unmatched junction bases numbered 4, after V lost 2 bases and J lost 7 bases. The CDR3: CAISERDRDGELFF. Written as DNA, the CDR3 is TGTGCCATCAGTGAGCGCGACAGGGACGGGGAGCTGTTTTTT.